The source of this T cell receptor (beta chain) is a study of T-cell reconstitution after alpha-beta-depleted transplantation in children. About this clonotype: The antigen is undetermined.

The TCRbeta library incorporated unique molecular identifiers. Each CDR3 protein is one row after TCRdb ran MiXCR on the PCR reads. The sample has tens of thousands of distinct CDR3 sequences, 50% to 55% seen once. Broader study findings: Several hundred expanded graft clones reportedly supplied alpha-beta T cells about two months after transplant. At the one-year point after transplant, T-cell counts and TCRbeta diversity were found to come mostly from T cells that had been newly produced.

The source material was peripheral blood, sampled before TCRalphabeta/CD19-depleted stem cell transplant. This sequence was found in a boy under two years old with SCID, due to receive a stem cell transplant.

In DNA form, the CDR3 reads TGCAGCGTGGGCAGGGCCTATGGCTACACCTTC. Amino acids: CSVGRAYGYTF. The chain employs TRBV29-1 and TRBJ1-2, with D tentatively TRBD1 (5 bases). This CDR3 is built from 11 residues. Trimming stripped 6 bases from V and 4 bases from J, with 9 bases between. CDR1 and CDR2 (germline): SQVTM, ANQGSEA.